The present entry profiles one T cell receptor (beta chain) with its context. Its antigen is not yet known. Because the CDR3 is missing its conserved closing phenylalanine or tryptophan, this is likely a read error. Sample time point, as interpreted from the label and publication: healthy control second sampling, 21 days after first. Using flow cytometry, MAIT cells, defined as Valpha7.2+ CD161+ T cells, were identified and sorted. The healthy adult controls were either laboratory volunteers or leukocyte cones from the national blood and transplant service. For RNA extraction, between about 5,000 and 10,000 MAIT cells per sample were sorted directly into RNAqueous-Micro lysis buffer. To control for MAIT repertoire stability, healthy controls who were not challenged were sampled two times, 20 to 25 days apart. Lymphoprep gradient centrifugation was used to isolate peripheral blood mononuclear cells from blood samples and leukocyte cones. Sorting was done on either a BD FACSAria Fusion or a BD FACSAria III sorter.

This sample was included in a study of MAIT cells during Salmonella Paratyphi A infection (dated by TCRdb to the late 2010s). Libraries came from 5' RACE. TCRbeta was amplified in two rounds of PCR using Phusion High-Fidelity polymerase, and the primers added sample-specific barcodes. Template-switch cDNA synthesis with SMARTScribe reverse transcriptase and a TRBC-specific primer was used to generate TCRbeta libraries. After barcoding, samples were pooled and then prepared using the NEBNext Ultra DNA Library Prep Kit for Illumina. Sequencing of libraries was performed on an Illumina MiSeq with the MiSeq reagent kit v2, 300 cycles. The source study handled its data this way. Reads were demultiplexed by barcode with Jemultiplexer and aligned with MiTCR using default parameters. VDJtools removed non-functional sequences, and clonotypes were defined by amino acid sequence, with clonotype frequencies based on assigned sequence reads. In the clonal space homeostasis analysis, clonotypes were grouped by frequency into over-represented (0.05-1), large, medium and small bins. TCRdb trimmed the raw reads at Q25, called clones with MiXCR and kept productive beta chains. One record per CDR3 amino acid sequence lists the most common genes and DNA. These V and J calls rely on TCRdb rather than the paper's analysis. For this sample the table gives hundreds of distinct CDR3 sequences, of which approximately 40% were detected only once. The ten largest clones add up to 45% to 65% of the sample.

Overall results and qualifications from the work: The availability of volunteer samples limited the sample sizes, but these sizes were considered adequate to detect differences between groups. MAIT cell TRBV usage was oligoclonal with a preference for TRBV20 and TRBV6, and infection did not appear to change this usage. Compared with healthy controls, diagnosed volunteers had more expansion or contraction among the top five MAIT clonotypes (about 0.5 versus 0.13), suggesting that infection reshaped the repertoire.

The germline V gene encodes CDR1 SGDLS and CDR2 YYNGEE. The CDR3 numbers 17 amino acids, ends counted. Just the 51-base CDR3 DNA is kept, in frame starting at base 1. V lost 4 bases and J lost 0 bases; the stretch between them is 17 bases long. Sequenced: MAIT cells from blood. This clonotype was sampled from an adult in good health. The V and J genes are TRBV9 and TRBJ1-5; no D gene is confidently identified. The CDR3: CASSQDRAQLSNQPQHG. DNA sequence: TGTGCCAGCAGCCAAGATAGGGCACAACTTAGCAATCAGCCCCAGCATGGG.